This T cell receptor (beta chain) came from a study of T cells expressing NK-cell markers. Study-level information: Beta-chain profiling covered CD3+CD56+NKG2C+, CD3+CD56+NKG2C- and CD3+CD56-NKG2C+ sorted subsets. Among the eight sequenced donors, seven tested HCMV-seropositive and one tested seronegative.

The CDR3 is 16 amino acids. Germline V gene sequence: CDR1 LGHNA, CDR2 YSLEER. For each CDR3 protein, TCRdb gives one entry from its re-call of the 5' RACE reads, without DNA. In total, the table holds 440,000 or so distinct CDR3 sequences. The TCR was taken from a woman between 18 and 75 years old in good health. The chain uses TRBV4-3 and TRBJ2-7; the TCRdb call, TRBD2, lacks DNA for checking. Sample: blood T cells: a sorted CD56 or NKG2C T cell subset, CD4+ or CD8+ T cells, or bulk PBMC T cells (not recorded which). CDR3 amino acids: CASSQGGLAGSYEQYF.